Below, 24 T cell receptor beta chains from the same sample are listed, as sequenced in a study of blood T cell repertoires in COVID-19. Profiled with immunoSEQ multiplex PCR; TCRdb holds only in-frame clones, not every one. The sample yields around 250,000 clones, about 90% seen once. Sequencing used PBMCs or T cells enriched from blood (not recorded which). Receptor source: a human donor in a cohort exposed to, infected with or recovered from COVID-19 (not recorded which). The donor label of this sample is uncertain.

V and J are TRBV5-6 and TRBJ2-7; possibly TRBD2 for D (6 bases). The CDR3 length is 14 residues. V lost 3 bases and J lost 4, with 14 bases in between. The germline gives CDR1 SGHDT, CDR2 YYEEEE. This CDR3 reads CASSSTRDFYEQYF. The CDR3 bases are TGTGCCAGCAGCTCCACCCGGGACTTTTACGAGCAGTACTTC.

The chain joins TRBV19 to TRBJ2-1; 9 nucleotides match TRBD1. Losses at the gene ends were 4 bases for V and 5 bases for J; bases not matched to a gene: 9. The germline CDR1 and CDR2 sequences are LNHDA and SQIVND (reference sequence). This CDR3 region has 16 residues. CDR3 sequence reads: CASSNIGTGINNEQFF. The CDR3 DNA reads as TGTGCCAGTAGTAACATCGGGACAGGGATTAACAATGAGCAGTTCTTC.

J is TRBJ2-7 and V is TRBV28, with 10 bases that match TRBD1. The CDR3 has 14 residues. Looked up from germline, CDR1 is MDHEN and CDR2 is SYDVKM. V lost 4 bases, J lost 5 bases, and 5 bases stayed unmatched. CDR3 nucleotide sequence: TGTGCCAGCAGTTCCGACAGGGGGCTGAACGAGCAGTACTTC. It is translated as CASSSDRGLNEQYF.

The CDR3 sequence: CASSTGTRNTGELFF. The CDR3, as DNA: TGTGCCAGTAGTACCGGGACACGGAACACCGGGGAGCTGTTTTTT. This chain links TRBV19 with TRBJ2-2, with D possibly matching TRBD1 (6 bases). The CDR3 spans 15 residues. Per the germline V gene, CDR1 is LNHDA and CDR2 is SQIVND (reference sequence). V dropped 4 bases and J dropped 1 base, with 10 bases sitting between them.

The gene calls are TRBV12-5 and TRBJ1-5, with D maybe TRBD1 (5 bases). The germline gives CDR1 LGHNT, CDR2 FRNRAP. V lost 5 bases and J 1 base, leaving 9 bases between the germline ends. The CDR3 is 14 amino acids. CDR3 sequence: CASGPPGSNQPQHF. The CDR3 coding sequence is TGTGCTAGTGGTCCGCCAGGGAGCAATCAGCCCCAGCATTTT. Complete variable domain (other parts from reference TRBV12-5 and TRBJ1-5): DARVTQTPRHKVTEMGQEVTMRCQPILGHNTVFWYRQTMMQGLELLAYFRNRAPLDDSGMPKDRFSAEMPDATLATLKIQPSEPRDSAVYFCASGPPGSNQPQHFGDGTRLSIL.

The chain has TRBV11-1 and TRBJ1-1; D gene unclear. Trimming removed 5 bases at V and 8 bases at J, with 21 bases between. Germline CDR1 reads SGHAT; CDR2 reads FQDESV (reference sequence). The length of the CDR3 is 15 residues. CDR3 loop: CASSQGPARQAEAFF. Written as DNA, the CDR3 is TGTGCCAGCAGCCAAGGCCCGGCCCGGCAAGCGGAAGCTTTCTTT.

This rearrangement joins TRBV19 to TRBJ1-1; TRBD1 is a possible D gene (6 bases). The V and J ends lost 4 bases and 6 bases respectively, with 15 bases between them. The CDR3 has 14 residues. CDR1 LNHDA and CDR2 SQIVND come from the germline V gene (reference sequence). CDR3 nucleotides: TGTGCCAGTAGTAGTCAGGCAGGGGTGGCTGAAGCTTTCTTT. The encoded protein is CASSSQAGVAEAFF.

The chain carries TRBV19 and TRBJ1-1, with 9 bases fitting TRBD1. This CDR3 region has 12 residues. Germline V gene data show CDR1 as LNHDA and CDR2 as SQIVND (reference sequence). The trim removed 8 bases at V and 10 bases at J, leaving 8 bases unmatched. CDR3 sequence: CASGQGRAGAFF. In DNA form, the CDR3 reads TGTGCCAGTGGACAGGGGCGCGCAGGAGCTTTCTTT. Variable domain in full (rest from reference TRBV19 and TRBJ1-1): DGGITQSPKYLFRKEGQNVTLSCEQNLNHDAMYWYRQDPGQGLRLIYYSQIVNDFQKGDIAEGYSVSREKKESFPLTVTSAQKNPTAFYLCASGQGRAGAFFGQGTRLTVV.

This clone was observed a single time. The same CDR3 arises from other DNA sequences in this sample as well. CDR3 DNA: TGTGCCAGCAGCTTAGGGACAGCCTACAATGAGCAGTTCTTC. Translated, it gives CASSLGTAYNEQFF. The V call is TRBV7-8, the J call TRBJ2-1; D is possibly TRBD1 (6 bases). The CDR3 spans 14 residues. Germline V CDR1 and CDR2: SGHVS, FQNEAQ. V lost 1 base and J lost 2, with 6 bases in between.

This clone has only a few counts. The V and J genes are TRBV5-1 and TRBJ1-2; 8 nucleotides agree with TRBD1. The junction had 7 bases not matched to a gene; V was cut back by 3 bases and J by 3 bases. Germline V lookup: CDR1 SGHRS, CDR2 YFSETQ. This CDR3 spans 15 amino acids. CDR3 amino acids: CASSSGQVGDYGYTF. CDR3 DNA: TGCGCCAGCAGCTCGGGACAGGTGGGGGACTATGGCTACACCTTC.

This clone was counted a few times. CDR3 residues: CASSQVSEKLFF. CDR3 sequence (DNA): TGCGCCAGCAGCCAAGTCTCCGAAAAACTGTTTTTT. The chain employs TRBV4-1 and TRBJ1-4; D not resolved. Germline V gene data show CDR1 as MGHRA and CDR2 as YSYEKL. The CDR3 runs to 12 residues. Trimming stripped 1 base from V and 8 bases from J, with 5 bases between.

In the case of this clone: The sample contains more than one DNA sequence encoding this CDR3. This sequence joins TRBV5-1 and TRBJ2-2, with D possibly matching TRBD2 (6 bases). This CDR3 has 16 residues. Between the trimmed V and J ends, which lost 0 bases and 6 bases, there was a span of 15 bases. From germline, CDR1 is SGHRS and CDR2 YFSETQ. The CDR3 region has the DNA TGCGCCAGCAGCTTGGTTTACAGGAGGGATTCCGGGGAGCTGTTTTTT. It translates to CASSLVYRRDSGELFF.

J is TRBJ1-2 and V is TRBV5-1; 7 bases line up with TRBD1. Germline V lookup: CDR1 SGHRS, CDR2 YFSETQ. With 4 bases clipped from V and 3 bases from J, the junction kept 9 bases outside the gene matches. The length of the CDR3 is 15 residues. In DNA, the CDR3 is TGCGCCAGCAGCGGGACAGCCTCGGGAGACTATGGCTACACCTTC. This sequence encodes CASSGTASGDYGYTF.

V and J are TRBV7-9 and TRBJ1-2; the match to TRBD1 covers 8 bases. The CDR3 extends over 14 amino acids. The J segment lost 6 bases and the V segment lost 2 bases, leaving 5 bases of the junction unmatched. CDR1 and CDR2 (germline): SEHNR, FQNEAQ (reference sequence). The DNA of the CDR3 is TGTGCCAGCAGCTTATTGACAGGGGTGGATGGCTACACCTTC. Its protein is CASSLLTGVDGYTF.

The chain recombines TRBV15 with TRBJ1-5, with D perhaps matching TRBD1 (6 bases). V dropped 3 bases and J dropped 5 bases, with 17 bases sitting between them. In germline, CDR1 is LNHNV, CDR2 YYDKDF (reference sequence). This CDR3 spans 16 amino acids. CDR3 residues: CATSRGAQGLDQPQHF. The DNA of the CDR3 is TGTGCCACCAGCAGGGGAGCACAGGGCTTAGATCAGCCCCAGCATTTT.

This clone was observed a handful of times. The V and J genes are TRBV7-9 and TRBJ1-1; D gene uncertain. V was trimmed by 6 bases and J by 3 bases, leaving 8 bases between them. Germline V gives CDR1 SEHNR, CDR2 FQNEAQ (reference sequence). The CDR3 contains 12 residues. The CDR3 region has the DNA TGTGCCAGCAGTTTACTATACACTGAAGCTTTCTTT. It yields the protein CASSLLYTEAFF.

The rearrangement joins TRBV2 to TRBJ2-7, with D unresolved. Trimming took off 6 bases at V and 7 bases at J, with 13 bases between the two ends. The CDR3 length is 12 residues. Germline CDR1 reads SNHLY; CDR2 reads FYNNEI. CDR3 in amino acids: CASRLSVVEQYF. As DNA, the CDR3 is TGTGCCAGCAGGCTATCCGTCGTGGAGCAGTACTTC.

This rearrangement joins TRBV15 to TRBJ2-5; 8 nucleotides match TRBD2. J lost 5 bases, V lost 3 bases, and 11 bases had no gene match. Germline-derived CDR1 and CDR2 are LNHNV and YYDKDF (reference sequence). The CDR3 loop spans 16 amino acids. CDR3 region: CATSRRGGGMGETQYF. The CDR3 DNA follows: TGTGCCACCAGCAGGCGCGGCGGGGGGATGGGGGAGACCCAGTACTTC.

This clone was detected a few times. The chain's CDR3 is CASSLWPGTSLDNSPLHF. The CDR3, as DNA: TGTGCCAGCAGCTTATGGCCCGGGACAAGTCTCGATAATTCACCCCTCCACTTT. V is TRBV5-6 and J is TRBJ1-6, with a tentative D call TRBD1 (6 bases). CDR1 and CDR2 (germline): SGHDT, YYEEEE. Trimming pared 2 bases from V and 5 bases from J, leaving 20 bases between. The CDR3 loop spans 18 amino acids.

The chain recombines TRBV4-2 with TRBJ1-4; D gene ambiguous. Trimming cost V 0 bases and J 6 bases, with 8 bases left between them. The germline CDR1 and CDR2 sequences are LGHNA and YNFKEQ. The CDR3 has 14 amino acids. The CDR3 region has the DNA TGTGCCAGCAGCCAAGATCGGGGAGATGAAAAACTGTTTTTT. As protein: CASSQDRGDEKLFF.

The chain is built from TRBV15 and TRBJ1-1; 9 positions agree with TRBD1. Germline V lookup: CDR1 LNHNV, CDR2 YYDKDF (reference sequence). The CDR3 covers 15 residues. The V gene end was trimmed by 8 bases and the J gene end by 4 bases; junction bases not matched to a gene: 11. The CDR3 spells CATDPATGGFTEAFF. DNA of the CDR3: TGTGCCACCGACCCCGCCACAGGGGGCTTCACTGAAGCTTTCTTT.

The gene calls are TRBV2 and TRBJ2-6; D is uncertain. Germline CDR1 and CDR2: SNHLY and FYNNEI. The CDR3 has 12 residues. The V and J ends lost 2 bases and 11 bases respectively, with 7 bases between them. The CDR3 loop is CASSETRDVLTF. CDR3 sequence (DNA): TGTGCCAGCAGTGAAACCCGAGACGTCCTGACTTTC.

This sequence joins TRBV5-8 and TRBJ2-2; TRBD2 agrees at 15 bases. CDR1 and CDR2 (germline): SGHTS, YDEGEE. The CDR3 consists of 18 residues. J gave up 2 bases and V 2 bases, and 4 bases lay outside the gene matches. CDR3: CASSFRTSGGVNTGELFF. The CDR3 region has the DNA TGTGCCAGCAGCTTCCGGACTAGCGGGGGGGTAAACACCGGGGAGCTGTTTTTT.

V is TRBV12-5 and J is TRBJ2-7; 9 positions agree with TRBD2. Germline CDR1 and CDR2: LGHNT and FRNRAP. This CDR3 region has 14 residues. The trim removed 3 bases at V and 2 bases at J, leaving 2 bases unmatched. CDR3 protein: CASGFASGAYEQYF. The CDR3 bases are TGTGCTAGTGGTTTTGCTAGCGGGGCCTACGAGCAGTACTTC.